These T cell receptor beta chains were read from a single sample in a study of T-cell memory formation after mild COVID-19. TCRdb itself ran the 5' RACE reads through MiXCR, one entry per CDR3 protein. The sample records 80,000 to 90,000 distinct CDR3 sequences, roughly 25% being singletons. Material for sequencing was PBMCs or a T cell subset sorted from them (not recorded which). These receptors were collected from a man between 18 and 35 years old who had mild COVID-19 (a few samples of this study predate the infection). Cell type and time point are not known. Both conserved end residues are part of each CDR3. D genes are given only for firm matches. Not every row has a clone size; where given, it reads once, few, many or a size class.

D	V	J	size	DNA	CDR3
TRBD2	TRBV7-2	TRBJ2-5	-	TGTGCCAGCAGCTTAGAACTAGCGGGGGGGCAGGAGACCCAGTACTTC	CASSLELAGGQETQYF
TRBD2	TRBV7-2	TRBJ2-1	-	TGTGCCAGCAGCCCCGGCCCCGGGGGGGGTCATGAGCAGTTCTTC	CASSPGPGGGHEQFF
-	TRBV6-2/TRBV6-3	TRBJ2-3	-	TGTGCCAGCAGCCTGACTTTCACAGATACGCAGTATTTT	CASSLTFTDTQYF
TRBD1	TRBV7-9	TRBJ2-1	-	TGTGCCAGCAGGGGGACAGGAGAGTACAATGAGCAGTTCTTC	CASRGTGEYNEQFF
-	TRBV5-1	TRBJ2-7	-	TGCGCCAGCGTAAACAGGGACGGGAGCTCCTACGAGCAGTACTTC	CASVNRDGSSYEQYF
TRBD1	TRBV7-6	TRBJ1-2	few	TGTGCCAGCAGCTTAAGTACAGGGGATGGCTACACCTTC	CASSLSTGDGYTF
-	TRBV30	TRBJ1-2	-	TGTGCCTGGAGTGAGTTACAGGGCGGTAGGGGCTACACCTTC	CAWSELQGGRGYTF
TRBD2	TRBV6-1	TRBJ2-3	few	TGTGCCAGCACCGGGGGGGAAACAGATACGCAGTATTTT	CASTGGETDTQYF
-	TRBV27	TRBJ1-6	-	TGTGCCAGCAGTTTAGCCCCCCCCCAGGGAGCAAATTCACCCCTCCACTTT	CASSLAPPQGANSPLHF
-	TRBV5-6	TRBJ1-5	-	TGTGCCAGCAGCTTGGGGGGAGGGAGCAATCAGCCCCAGCATTTT	CASSLGGGSNQPQHF
-	TRBV11-3	TRBJ1-1	few	TGTGCCAGCAGCTTCAGGGGCTCGAACACTGAAGCTTTCTTT	CASSFRGSNTEAFF
-	TRBV15	TRBJ2-1	few	TGTGCCACCAGCCAAGGAGGCGAGCAGTTCTTC	CATSQGGEQFF
-	TRBV29-1	TRBJ1-1	-	TGCAGCGTTGCGAGCGCTGAAGCTTTCTTT	CSVASAEAFF
-	TRBV7-9	TRBJ2-2	-	TGTGCCAGCAGCTCGACCGATCCGAACACCGGGGAGCTGTTTTTT	CASSSTDPNTGELFF
-	TRBV7-8	TRBJ1-2	many	TGTGCCAGCAGCTTAGCGGCAGGCACGTATCCTGGCTACACCTTC	CASSLAAGTYPGYTF
-	TRBV12-3/TRBV12-4	TRBJ2-3	-	TGTGCCAGCAGTAACGTCGGCCTAGGTACGCAGTATTTT	CASSNVGLGTQYF
-	TRBV5-1	TRBJ2-3	-	TGCGCCAGCAGCTTGCAAAGAGAAACTAGCACAGATACGCAGTATTTT	CASSLQRETSTDTQYF
TRBD2	TRBV7-9	TRBJ2-3	-	TGTGCCAGCAGCCCCATCCTAGCGGGGACCACAGATACGCAGTATTTT	CASSPILAGTTDTQYF
-	TRBV4-1	TRBJ2-1	-	TGCGCCAGCTCGTGGCGGCTGGATGAGCAGTTCTTC	CASSWRLDEQFF
TRBD2	TRBV7-9	TRBJ2-1	few	TGTGCCAGCAGCCCTCCGGGACTAGCGTCGGGTGAGCAGTTCTTC	CASSPPGLASGEQFF
TRBD1	TRBV5-1	TRBJ1-2	-	TGCGCCAGCAGCCTTACGGGACAGGGGGCGAATGGCTACACCTTC	CASSLTGQGANGYTF
TRBD1	TRBV11-2	TRBJ2-3	-	TGTGCCAGCTCACCCAGGGGGTCCTATGATACGCAGTATTTT	CASSPRGSYDTQYF
-	TRBV18	TRBJ2-5	-	TGTGCCAGCTCACCATCTGGCCTATGGGAGACCCAGTACTTC	CASSPSGLWETQYF
-	TRBV4-1	TRBJ1-1	few	TGCGCCAGCAGCTCACAGTATCTGAACACTGAAGCTTTCTTT	CASSSQYLNTEAFF
-	TRBV12-3/TRBV12-4	TRBJ2-5	-	TGTGCCTGCAGTTGGGCGGCGGCGGAGACCCAGTACTTC	CACSWAAAETQYF
-	TRBV4-2	TRBJ2-2	-	TGTGCCAGCAGCCAAGGAACAAGGGGGTCCGGGGAGCTGTTTTTT	CASSQGTRGSGELFF
-	TRBV4-1	TRBJ2-5	-	TGCGCCAGCAGCCAAAGGGGGGCGTGGGAAGAGACCCAGTACTTC	CASSQRGAWEETQYF
-	TRBV7-2	TRBJ2-1	few	TGTGCCAGCAGGCATATGGGGGACCACAATGAGCAGTTCTTC	CASRHMGDHNEQFF
-	TRBV14	TRBJ2-1	-	TGTGCCAGCAGCCAAACGAGTTCCTCCTACAATGAGCAGTTCTTC	CASSQTSSSYNEQFF
TRBD1	TRBV29-1	TRBJ1-4	-	TGCAGCGCCGGACAGGGAGGTGAAAAACTGTTTTTT	CSAGQGGEKLFF
-	TRBV9	TRBJ2-2	-	TGTGCCAGCAGCGTAAGCGGGGAGCTGTTTTTT	CASSVSGELFF
-	TRBV6-6	TRBJ1-2	-	TGTGCCAGCAGTAAGCCGGGACAACTGAGAGCCTATGGCTACACCTTC	CASSKPGQLRAYGYTF
TRBD2	TRBV7-9	TRBJ2-1	few	TGTGCCAGCAGCTCGGGACTAGCGGGGCACAATGAGCAGTTCTTC	CASSSGLAGHNEQFF
-	TRBV5-1	TRBJ1-4	-	TGCGCCAGCAGCTTGGCCAGTTGGATATCAACTAATGAAAAACTGTTTTTT	CASSLASWISTNEKLFF
TRBD2	TRBV7-2	TRBJ2-5	few	TGTGCCAGCAGCTATCTAGCGGGGGGGGATGGGACCCAGTACTTC	CASSYLAGGDGTQYF
-	TRBV10-1	TRBJ2-3	-	TGCGCCAGCAGTGAGTCCCAAGGGATGGAGGATACGCAGTATTTT	CASSESQGMEDTQYF
TRBD2	TRBV7-9	TRBJ2-2	-	TGTGCCAGCAGCCCGCGTACTGGACTAGCGGGGGGCTCGAGGACCGGGGAGCTGTTTTTT	CASSPRTGLAGGSRTGELFF